Sequencing of this T cell receptor (beta chain) was carried out in a study of T cell responses to AZD1222 COVID-19 vaccine. Repertoires were generated with immunoSEQ multiplex PCR, while TCRdb's copy carries only in-frame clones and drops some. The sample includes 80,000 to 100,000 clones, about 93% of them seen just once. V lost 2 bases and J lost 5, with 13 bases in between. This CDR3 comprises 14 residues. CDR1 is GTSNPN, CDR2 SVGIG, per germline (reference sequence). Study-wide findings and caveats: CD4 TCRs covered the whole spike, strongest at regions 160-218 and 743-854. Donors were largely white British and mainly female; clonal diversity was possibly underestimated. Compared with day 0, the breadth and depth of the Spike-specific TCR repertoire rose significantly after two doses of AZD1222.

Points on this clone: Its specificity is not known.

The receptor was isolated from an adult who received the AZD1222 COVID-19 vaccine. The sample in question was peripheral blood, obtained 28 days after the second AZD1222 dose. The V gene is TRBV30, the J gene TRBJ1-5; no clear D. DNA for the CDR3: TGTGCCTGGAGTTTTGGAACAGATTATCAGCCCCAGCATTTT. Its protein is CAWSFGTDYQPQHF.